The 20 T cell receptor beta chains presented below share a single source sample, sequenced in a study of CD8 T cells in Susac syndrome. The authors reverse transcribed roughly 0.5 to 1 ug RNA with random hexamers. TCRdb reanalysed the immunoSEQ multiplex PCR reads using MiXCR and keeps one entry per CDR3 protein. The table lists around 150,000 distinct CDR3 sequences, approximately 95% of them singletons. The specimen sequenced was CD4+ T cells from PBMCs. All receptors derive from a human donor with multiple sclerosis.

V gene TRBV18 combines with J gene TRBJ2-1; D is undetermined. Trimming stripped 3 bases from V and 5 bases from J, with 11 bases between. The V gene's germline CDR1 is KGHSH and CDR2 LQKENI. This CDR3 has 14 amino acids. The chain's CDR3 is CASSPLTRNNEQFF. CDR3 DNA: TGTGCCAGCTCACCCCTGACCCGGAACAATGAGCAGTTCTTC.

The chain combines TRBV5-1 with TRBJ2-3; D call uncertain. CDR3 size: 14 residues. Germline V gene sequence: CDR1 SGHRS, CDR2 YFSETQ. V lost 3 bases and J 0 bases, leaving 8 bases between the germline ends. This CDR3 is CASSYETSTDTQYF. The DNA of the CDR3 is TGCGCCAGCAGCTACGAGACTAGCACAGATACGCAGTATTTT. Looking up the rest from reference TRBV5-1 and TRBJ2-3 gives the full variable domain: KAGVTQTPRYLIKTRGQQVTLSCSPISGHRSVSWYQQTPGQGLQFLFEYFSETQRNKGNFPGRFSGRQFSNSRSEMNVSTLELGDSALYLCASSYETSTDTQYFGPGTRLTVL.

Here the CDR3 reads CASGSSGRRSGEQFF. CDR3 bases: TGCGCCAGCGGATCTAGCGGGAGGCGTTCGGGTGAGCAGTTCTTC. V is TRBV23-1 and J is TRBJ2-1, with 11 nucleotides matching TRBD2. TRBV23-1 is placed among ORFs of uncertain function. V dropped 8 bases and J dropped 9; count of bases not matched to a gene: 12. The length of the CDR3 is 15 residues.

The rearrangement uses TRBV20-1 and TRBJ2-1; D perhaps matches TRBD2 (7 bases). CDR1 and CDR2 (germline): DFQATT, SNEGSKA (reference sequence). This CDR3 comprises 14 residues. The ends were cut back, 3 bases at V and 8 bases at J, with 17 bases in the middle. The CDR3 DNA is TGCAGTGCTAGCCGGGGGGCCACCTCCGATGAGCAGTTCTTC. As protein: CSASRGATSDEQFF.

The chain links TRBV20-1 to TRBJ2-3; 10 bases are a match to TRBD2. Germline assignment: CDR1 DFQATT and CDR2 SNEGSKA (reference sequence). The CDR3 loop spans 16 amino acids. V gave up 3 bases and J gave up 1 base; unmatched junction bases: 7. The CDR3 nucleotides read TGCAGTGCTAGTGGATTAGCGGGGGGTCGCACAGATACGCAGTATTTT. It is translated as CSASGLAGGRTDTQYF.

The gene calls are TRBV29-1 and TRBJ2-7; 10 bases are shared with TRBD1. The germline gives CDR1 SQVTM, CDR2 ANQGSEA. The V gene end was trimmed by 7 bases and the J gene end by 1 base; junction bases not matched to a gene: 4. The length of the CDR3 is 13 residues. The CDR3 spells CSGRDRGSYEQYF. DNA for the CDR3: TGCAGCGGCCGGGACAGGGGATCCTACGAGCAGTACTTC.

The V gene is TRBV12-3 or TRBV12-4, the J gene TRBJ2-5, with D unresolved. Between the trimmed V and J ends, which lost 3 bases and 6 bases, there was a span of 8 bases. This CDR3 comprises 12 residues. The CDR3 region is CASSFNLKTQYF. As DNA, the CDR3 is TGTGCCAGCAGTTTTAACTTAAAGACCCAGTACTTC.

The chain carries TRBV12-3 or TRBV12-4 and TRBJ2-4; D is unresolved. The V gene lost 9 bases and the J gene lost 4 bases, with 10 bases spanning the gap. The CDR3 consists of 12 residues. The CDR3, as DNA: TGTGCCAGTGCCCCCGGAAAAAACATTCAGTACTTC. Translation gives CASAPGKNIQYF.

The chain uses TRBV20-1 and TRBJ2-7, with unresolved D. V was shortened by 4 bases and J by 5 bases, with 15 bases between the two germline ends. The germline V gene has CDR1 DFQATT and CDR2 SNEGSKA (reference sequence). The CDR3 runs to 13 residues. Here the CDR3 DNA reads TGCAGTGCTAAAATGGGAATGAATGACGAGCAGTACTTC. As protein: CSAKMGMNDEQYF.

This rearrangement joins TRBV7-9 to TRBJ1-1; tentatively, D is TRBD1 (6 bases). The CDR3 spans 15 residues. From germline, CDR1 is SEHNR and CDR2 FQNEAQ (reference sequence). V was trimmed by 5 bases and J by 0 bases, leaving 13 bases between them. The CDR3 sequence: CASSPQGPMNTEAFF. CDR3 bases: TGTGCCAGCAGCCCACAGGGACCGATGAACACTGAAGCTTTCTTT.

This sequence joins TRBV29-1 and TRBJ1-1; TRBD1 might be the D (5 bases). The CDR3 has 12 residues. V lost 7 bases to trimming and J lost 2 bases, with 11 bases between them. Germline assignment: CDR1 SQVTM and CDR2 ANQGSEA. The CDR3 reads CSARDGNTEAFF. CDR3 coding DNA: TGCAGCGCTAGGGACGGAAACACTGAAGCTTTCTTT.

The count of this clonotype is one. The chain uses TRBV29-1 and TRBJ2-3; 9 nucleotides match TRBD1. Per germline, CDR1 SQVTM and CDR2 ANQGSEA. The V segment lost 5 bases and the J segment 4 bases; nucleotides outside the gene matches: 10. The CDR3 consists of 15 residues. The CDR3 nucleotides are TGCAGCGTTAACTGGGGGACAGGGATAGCAGATACGCAGTATTTT. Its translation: CSVNWGTGIADTQYF.

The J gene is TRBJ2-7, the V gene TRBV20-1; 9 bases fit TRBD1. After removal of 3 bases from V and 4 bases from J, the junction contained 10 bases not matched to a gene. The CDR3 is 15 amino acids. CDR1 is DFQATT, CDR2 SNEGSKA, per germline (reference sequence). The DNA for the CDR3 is TGCAGTGCTAGGGATAAGAGGACAGGGGTTTACGAGCAGTACTTC. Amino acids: CSARDKRTGVYEQYF.

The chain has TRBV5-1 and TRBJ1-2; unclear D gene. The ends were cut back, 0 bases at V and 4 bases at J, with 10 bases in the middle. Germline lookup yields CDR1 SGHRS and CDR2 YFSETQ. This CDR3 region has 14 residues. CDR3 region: CASSLVASVYGYTF. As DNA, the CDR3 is TGCGCCAGCAGCTTGGTGGCCAGCGTCTATGGCTACACCTTC.

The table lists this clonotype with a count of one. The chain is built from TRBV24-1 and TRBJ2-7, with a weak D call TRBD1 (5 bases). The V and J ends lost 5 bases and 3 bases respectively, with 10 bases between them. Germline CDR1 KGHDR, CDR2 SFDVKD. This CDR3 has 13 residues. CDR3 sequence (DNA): TGTGCCACCAGTGTTCCAGGACACTACGAGCAGTACTTC. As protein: CATSVPGHYEQYF.

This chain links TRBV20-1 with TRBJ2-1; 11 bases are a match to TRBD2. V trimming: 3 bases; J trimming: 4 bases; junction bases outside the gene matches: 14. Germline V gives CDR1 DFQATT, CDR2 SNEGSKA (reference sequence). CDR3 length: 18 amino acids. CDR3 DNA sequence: TGCAGTGCTAGGGTTTCTCCCCCCGGGACTAGCGGTTACAATGAGCAGTTCTTC. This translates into CSARVSPPGTSGYNEQFF.

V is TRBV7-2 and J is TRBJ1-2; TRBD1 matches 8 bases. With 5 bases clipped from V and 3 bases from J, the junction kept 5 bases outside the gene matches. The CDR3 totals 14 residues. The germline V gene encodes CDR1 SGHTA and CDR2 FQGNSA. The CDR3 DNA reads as TGTGCCAGCAGCCGGACAGGGAGGGACTATGGCTACACCTTC. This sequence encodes CASSRTGRDYGYTF. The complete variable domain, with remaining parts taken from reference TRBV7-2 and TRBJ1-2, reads GAGVSQSPSNKVTEKGKDVELRCDPISGHTALYWYRQSLGQGLEFLIYFQGNSAPDKSGLPSDRFSAERTGGSVSTLTIQRTQQEDSAVYLCASSRTGRDYGYTFGSGTRLTVV.

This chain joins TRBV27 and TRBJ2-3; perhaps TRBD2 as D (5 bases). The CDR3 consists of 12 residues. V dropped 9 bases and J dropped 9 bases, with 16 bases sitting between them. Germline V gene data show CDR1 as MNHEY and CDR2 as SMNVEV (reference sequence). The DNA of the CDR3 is TGTGCCAGTCAACCCTCGGGAAGCACGCAGTATTTT. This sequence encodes CASQPSGSTQYF.

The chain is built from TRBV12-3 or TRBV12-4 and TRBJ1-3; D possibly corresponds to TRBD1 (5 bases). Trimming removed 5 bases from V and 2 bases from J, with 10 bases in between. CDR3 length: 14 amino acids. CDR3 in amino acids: CASSPGGAGNTIYF. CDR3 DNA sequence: TGTGCCAGCAGTCCCGGGGGGGCTGGAAACACCATATATTTT.

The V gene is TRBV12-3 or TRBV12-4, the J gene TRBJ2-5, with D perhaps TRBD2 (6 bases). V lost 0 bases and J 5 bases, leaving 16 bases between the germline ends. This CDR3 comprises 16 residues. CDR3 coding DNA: TGTGCCAGCAGTTTAGCCCGGCCTAGCGTCCAGGAGACCCAGTACTTC. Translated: CASSLARPSVQETQYF.